These 18 T cell receptor beta chains came from one sample sequenced in a study of blood T cell repertoires in COVID-19. Generated by immunoSEQ multiplex PCR, the TCRdb table keeps only in-frame clones and is missing some. The data hold some 100,000 clones, with around 90% observed a single time. Sequencing used peripheral blood. These receptor sequences come from a woman in her sixties with acute or convalescent COVID-19.

The chain's CDR3 is CASNERGYGYTF. The CDR3 coding sequence is TGTGCCAGCAACGAAAGAGGCTATGGCTACACCTTC. The chain combines TRBV6-5 with TRBJ1-2; the D is unclear. This CDR3 has 12 residues. Trimming pared 7 bases from V and 4 bases from J, leaving 10 bases between. CDR1 and CDR2 from the germline V gene are MNHEY and SVGAGI.

This clone was counted a single time. The chain uses TRBV7-2 and TRBJ1-2, with 7 bases matching TRBD1. With V trimmed by 8 bases and J by 4 bases, 13 bases remained unmatched. The V gene's germline CDR1 is SGHTA and CDR2 FQGNSA. This CDR3 region has 15 residues. The CDR3 reads CASGQSTGNLYGYTF. Written as DNA, the CDR3 is TGTGCCAGCGGACAATCGACAGGGAATCTCTATGGCTACACCTTC.

The chain links TRBV19 to TRBJ1-2, with TRBD1 identical over 7 bases. The CDR3 has 15 residues. Trimming cost V 7 bases and J 5 bases; bases outside gene matches: 13. In germline, CDR1 is LNHDA, CDR2 SQIVND (reference sequence). In DNA, the CDR3 is TGTGCCAGTATCGAAACAGGGGCCATTCAATATGGCTACACCTTC. Translated: CASIETGAIQYGYTF. The whole variable domain, filled in from reference TRBV19 and TRBJ1-2, reads DGGITQSPKYLFRKEGQNVTLSCEQNLNHDAMYWYRQDPGQGLRLIYYSQIVNDFQKGDIAEGYSVSREKKESFPLTVTSAQKNPTAFYLCASIETGAIQYGYTFGSGTRLTVV.

V and J are TRBV6-5 and TRBJ1-2, with TRBD1 matching 9 bases. Per the germline V gene, CDR1 is MNHEY and CDR2 is SVGAGI. The length of the CDR3 is 15 residues. V dropped 10 bases and J dropped 2; count of bases not matched to a gene: 11. CDR3 nucleotide sequence: TGTGCCACAAACCTCGGGACAGGGCTAAACTATGGCTACACCTTC. Translated, it gives CATNLGTGLNYGYTF.

The V and J genes are TRBV5-1 and TRBJ2-1; TRBD2 aligns across 7 bases. Trimming took 7 bases from V and 0 from J; bases not matched to a gene: 16. The CDR3 length is 18 residues. CDR1 and CDR2 (germline): SGHRS, YFSETQ. As DNA, the CDR3 is TGCGCCAGCTCGCCCGGTGGCGGGAGTGGGAGCTCCTACAATGAGCAGTTCTTC. Its protein is CASSPGGGSGSSYNEQFF.

The rearrangement joins TRBV24-1 to TRBJ1-5; 11 bases are a match to TRBD1. The CDR3 consists of 16 residues. V shed 3 bases, J shed 4 bases, and the junction held 4 bases outside the gene matches. Germline CDR1 is KGHDR and CDR2 is SFDVKD. CDR3 sequence: CATSDAGTGGNQPQHF. CDR3 DNA: TGTGCCACCAGTGATGCCGGGACAGGGGGGAATCAGCCCCAGCATTTT.

This clone was observed a single time. This rearrangement joins TRBV25-1 to TRBJ1-2, with D hard to call. This CDR3 spans 13 amino acids. Trimming stripped 3 bases from V and 4 bases from J, with 9 bases between. Per the germline V gene, CDR1 is MGHDK and CDR2 is SYGVNS. CDR3 loop: CASSDSLVYGYTF. CDR3 nucleotides: TGTGCCAGCAGTGACTCGTTAGTCTATGGCTACACCTTC.

The V and J genes are TRBV2 and TRBJ1-2, with D unresolved. The germline V gene encodes CDR1 SNHLY and CDR2 FYNNEI. V was clipped by 3 bases and J by 7 bases, with 6 bases between them. This CDR3 spans 11 amino acids. Here the CDR3 reads CASSDRVGYTF. The CDR3 nucleotides are TGTGCCAGCAGTGATCGAGTTGGCTACACCTTC.

The V call is TRBV9, the J call TRBJ1-1; D unclear. The CDR3 length is 15 residues. V dropped 0 bases and J dropped 1 base, with 10 bases sitting between them. The germline V gene has CDR1 SGDLS and CDR2 YYNGEE. The CDR3 protein is CASSVEPTPNTEAFF. CDR3 in DNA: TGTGCCAGCAGCGTAGAACCGACACCGAACACTGAAGCTTTCTTT.

V and J are TRBV15 and TRBJ1-2; 9 bases are shared with TRBD1. Germline CDR1 is LNHNV and CDR2 is YYDKDF (reference sequence). Trimming at V came to 2 bases and at J to 8 bases, leaving 6 bases not matched to a gene. This CDR3 is built from 14 residues. CDR3 sequence (DNA): TGTGCCACCAGCAGAAACCGACAGGGGGACGGCTACACCTTC. This codes for CATSRNRQGDGYTF.

In its sample, this clone was seen a few times. The CDR3 DNA reads TGTGCCAGCAACCTAAATGTGAACACTGAAGCTTTCTTT. Its translation is CASNLNVNTEAFF. The rearrangement uses TRBV5-6 and TRBJ1-1, with no clear D. V was clipped by 6 bases and J by 0 bases, with 9 bases between them. In germline, CDR1 is SGHDT, CDR2 YYEEEE. The CDR3 extends over 13 amino acids.

The chain joins TRBV7-9 to TRBJ1-2; D call uncertain. Trimming shortened V by 2 bases and J by 3 bases, and 7 bases separated the two germline ends. The germline gives CDR1 SEHNR, CDR2 FQNEAQ (reference sequence). The CDR3 covers 13 residues. CDR3 region: CASSLRGYYGYTF. In DNA form, the CDR3 reads TGTGCCAGCAGCTTACGGGGATACTATGGCTACACCTTC.

The chain links TRBV30 to TRBJ1-4; 9 bases agree with TRBD1. Germline trimming cut 4 bases from V and 7 bases from J; bases unmatched to any gene: 7. The germline gives CDR1 GTSNPN, CDR2 SVGIG (reference sequence). This CDR3 is built from 14 residues. DNA for the CDR3: TGTGCCTGGACTAGGGGGACAGGGATTGAAAAACTGTTTTTT. Translation gives CAWTRGTGIEKLFF.

The genes are TRBV18 and TRBJ2-7; perhaps TRBD2 as D (6 bases). CDR3 size: 15 residues. Trimming left V 5 bases short and J 1 base short, with 15 bases between. The V gene's germline CDR1 is KGHSH and CDR2 LQKENI. This chain's CDR3 is CASSIGTGLSYEQYF. As DNA, the CDR3 is TGTGCCAGCTCAATTGGCACGGGACTGTCCTACGAGCAGTACTTC.

The CDR3 DNA reads as TGTGCCAGCAGCCAAGAACGGGGGTTGAACACTGAAGCTTTCTTT. It encodes CASSQERGLNTEAFF. The rearrangement joins TRBV14 to TRBJ1-1, with D possibly being TRBD1 (5 bases). Germline lookup yields CDR1 SGHDN and CDR2 FVKESK. V was clipped by 0 bases and J by 0 bases, with 8 bases between them. The CDR3 is 15 amino acids.

The chain recombines TRBV19 with TRBJ1-1, with D possibly TRBD1 on 5 matching bases. Germline CDR1 LNHDA, CDR2 SQIVND (reference sequence). Trimming removed 5 bases at V and 0 bases at J, with 13 bases between. This CDR3 is 15 amino acids long. CDR3 sequence reads: CASSLMGTLNTEAFF. The CDR3 DNA reads TGTGCCAGTAGTCTCATGGGGACTCTGAACACTGAAGCTTTCTTT. The full variable domain, with the rest looked up from reference TRBV19 and TRBJ1-1, is DGGITQSPKYLFRKEGQNVTLSCEQNLNHDAMYWYRQDPGQGLRLIYYSQIVNDFQKGDIAEGYSVSREKKESFPLTVTSAQKNPTAFYLCASSLMGTLNTEAFFGQGTRLTVV.

V usage is TRBV28 and J usage is TRBJ2-2, with 7 bases matching TRBD1. The germline gives CDR1 MDHEN, CDR2 SYDVKM. This CDR3 comprises 14 residues. V lost 10 bases, J lost 4 bases, and 9 bases stayed unmatched. The DNA of the CDR3 is TGTGCCACCCTGGGACAGCGCCTCACCGGGGAGCTGTTTTTT. This translates into CATLGQRLTGELFF. Variable domain in full (rest from reference TRBV28 and TRBJ2-2): DVKVTQSSRYLVKRTGEKVFLECVQDMDHENMFWYRQDPGLGLRLIYFSYDVKMKEKGDIPEGYSVSREKKERFSLILESASTNQTSMYLCATLGQRLTGELFFGEGSRLTVL.

The V call is TRBV7-9, the J call TRBJ1-3; 7 bases fit TRBD1. This CDR3 spans 15 amino acids. V lost 5 bases, J lost 3 bases, and 7 bases stayed unmatched. Germline V CDR1 and CDR2: SEHNR, FQNEAQ (reference sequence). CDR3 protein: CASSLRQGGGNTIYF. Written as DNA, the CDR3 is TGTGCCAGCAGCCTGAGACAGGGCGGTGGAAACACCATATATTTT. Combining the CDR3 with reference TRBV7-9 and TRBJ1-3 gives the whole variable domain DTGVSQNPRHKITKRGQNVTFRCDPISEHNRLYWYRQTLGQGPEFLTYFQNEAQLEKSRLLSDRFSAERPKGSFSTLEIQRTEQGDSAMYLCASSLRQGGGNTIYFGEGSWLTVV.